This T cell receptor (beta chain) was documented in a study of blood T cell repertoires in COVID-19. Whole-study context: Researchers got acute and convalescent COVID-19 samples from the United States, Italy and Spain.

The ends lost 6 bases at V and 7 bases at J; junction bases unmatched: 10. CDR1 and CDR2 from the germline V gene are SNHLY and FYNNEI. The CDR3 spans 15 residues. Participants, 18 to 89 years old, spanned around 25 US areas. The table came from immunoSEQ multiplex PCR; TCRdb's copy has only in-frame clones and leaves some out. The sample consists of around 200,000 clones, 70% to 90% of them appearing once. In its sample, this clone was seen a few times. The chain links TRBV2 to TRBJ1-4; 8 bases align to TRBD1. This clonotype was sampled from a woman aged 30 to 39 who had been exposed to COVID-19. Sequenced sample: PBMCs or T cells enriched from blood (not recorded which). CDR3 residues: CASSQTGVRGEKLFF. The DNA of the CDR3 is TGTGCCAGCAGCCAGACAGGGGTAAGGGGTGAAAAACTGTTTTTT. Complete variable domain (other parts from reference TRBV2 and TRBJ1-4): EPEVTQTPSHQVTQMGQEVILRCVPISNHLYFYWYRQILGQKVEFLVSFYNNEISEKSEIFDDQFSVERPDGSNFTLKIRSTKLEDSAMYFCASSQTGVRGEKLFFGSGTQLSVL.